This T cell receptor (beta chain) originates from a study of cytomegalovirus exposure and HLA in healthy donors. The germline gives CDR1 MGHRA, CDR2 YSYEKL. V trimming: 4 bases; J trimming: 3 bases; junction bases outside the gene matches: 5. This CDR3 is built from 14 residues. Comments on this clone: The antigen remains unidentified.

This PCR relied on a set of 60 Vbeta primers and 13 Jbeta primers. Data came from immunoSEQ multiplex PCR; TCRdb stores just in-frame clones and leaves some out. The table has 130,000 or so clones, approximately 82% seen once. Whole-study findings and limits: Per published accounts, TCR beta sequences correctly predicted the HLA-A and HLA-B alleles of most subjects. Researchers had no immune exposure information except CMV serostatus available. Several top significant clusters appeared, in a later analysis, to be linked to common viral pathogens.

The chain employs TRBV4-1 and TRBJ2-7, with TRBD2 identical over 8 bases. This TCR was sampled from a female donor in good health and CMV-seronegative. Sequenced material: PBMCs. CDR3 DNA sequence: TGCGCCAGCAGCCCTGGGCGGGAGGTCTACGAGCAGTACTTC. Its protein is CASSPGREVYEQYF.